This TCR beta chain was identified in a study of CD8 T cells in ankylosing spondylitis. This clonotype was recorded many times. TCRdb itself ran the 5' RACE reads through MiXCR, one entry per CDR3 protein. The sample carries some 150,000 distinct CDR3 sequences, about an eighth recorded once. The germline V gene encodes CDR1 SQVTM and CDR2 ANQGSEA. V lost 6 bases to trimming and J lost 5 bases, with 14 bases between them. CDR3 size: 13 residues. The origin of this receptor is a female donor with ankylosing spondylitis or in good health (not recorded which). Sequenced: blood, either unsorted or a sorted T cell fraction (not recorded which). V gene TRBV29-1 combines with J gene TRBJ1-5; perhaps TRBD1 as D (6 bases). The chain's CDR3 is CSVGAPGDQPQHF. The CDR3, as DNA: TGCAGCGTGGGAGCACCAGGGGATCAGCCCCAGCATTTT.